The 30 T cell receptor beta chains below were found in one sample sequenced in a study of blood T cell repertoires in COVID-19 (TCRdb year 2020). Libraries came from the immunoSEQ multiplex PCR assay. As stored in TCRdb, this immuneACCESS dataset retains in-frame rearrangements with V and J assigned. A fraction of the clones does not appear; measured against another copy, unresolved V genes explain less than half of the discrepancy, and the remainder lacks a known reason. Recorded for this sample are about 99,000 clones; about four fifths of them occurred a single time. The ten top clones hold around a quarter of the sample. Input material: peripheral blood. These receptors were taken from a man aged 60 to 75 with acute or convalescent COVID-19.

This clone came up once. The junction departs from germline at one end; a sequencing error may be responsible. This chain joins TRBV2 and TRBJ2-7; 9 positions agree with TRBD1. Germline V CDR1 and CDR2: SNHLY, FYNNEI. This CDR3 contains 10 residues. CDR3 region: CASSRDRAHF. DNA of the CDR3: TGTGCCAGCAGTAGGGACAGGGCTCACTTC.

The table lists this clone with a few counts. The chain recombines TRBV10-1 with TRBJ1-1, with 7 bases aligning to TRBD1. The V gene end was trimmed by 6 bases and the J gene end by 7 bases; junction bases not matched to a gene: 11. This CDR3 comprises 14 residues. Germline assignment: CDR1 WNHNN and CDR2 SYGVQD (reference sequence). CDR3 coding DNA: TGCGCCAGCAGCCTGACAGGGAGTGAGGTTGAAGCTTTCTTT. Translating gives CASSLTGSEVEAFF.

The CDR3 region has the DNA TGTGCCACCAGCAGAGATGAGGTGGATACGCAGTATTTT. Protein sequence: CATSRDEVDTQYF. The V call is TRBV15, the J call TRBJ2-3; D gene ambiguous. V was shortened by 0 bases and J by 6 bases, with 7 bases between the two germline ends. Germline CDR1 LNHNV, CDR2 YYDKDF (reference sequence). This CDR3 has 13 residues. Supplemented by reference TRBV15 and TRBJ2-3, the full variable domain reads DAMVIQNPRYQVTQFGKPVTLSCSQTLNHNVMYWYQQKSSQAPKLLFHYYDKDFNNEADTPDNFQSRRPNTSFCFLDIRSPGLGDTAMYLCATSRDEVDTQYFGPGTRLTVL.

This chain joins TRBV28 and TRBJ1-1, with D unresolved. The CDR3 has 16 amino acids. The germline V gene encodes CDR1 MDHEN and CDR2 SYDVKM. Trimming stripped 2 bases from V and 1 base from J, with 14 bases between. The chain's CDR3 is CASSLLVTAANTEAFF. The DNA for the CDR3 is TGTGCCAGCAGTTTACTCGTAACAGCCGCGAACACTGAAGCTTTCTTT.

The gene calls are TRBV7-9 and TRBJ1-2; 9 nucleotides match TRBD1. CDR1 is SEHNR, CDR2 FQNEAQ, per germline (reference sequence). The CDR3 extends over 14 amino acids. V shed 4 bases and J 7 bases; nucleotides not matched to a gene: 7. The CDR3 loop is CASSSDRGPFGYTF. The CDR3 DNA follows: TGTGCCAGCAGCTCGGACAGGGGCCCCTTTGGCTACACCTTC.

This chain uses TRBV5-4 with TRBJ2-3; tentatively, D is TRBD2 (5 bases). Trimming took 0 bases from V and 7 from J, leaving 12 bases between them. In germline, CDR1 is SGHNT, CDR2 YYREEE (reference sequence). The CDR3 is 14 amino acids. The chain's CDR3 is CASSLAGVRNTQYF. The CDR3 DNA reads TGTGCCAGCAGCTTGGCCGGGGTCCGCAATACGCAGTATTTT.

The rearrangement uses TRBV19 and TRBJ1-2; D gene ambiguous. CDR1 is LNHDA, CDR2 SQIVND, per germline (reference sequence). The CDR3 extends over 13 amino acids. V lost 4 bases to trimming and J lost 4 bases, with 10 bases between them. The CDR3 DNA reads TGTGCCAGTAGTACCGCGGCGACCTATGGCTACACCTTC. This gives the protein CASSTAATYGYTF.

The rearrangement uses TRBV5-1 and TRBJ2-2; D is ambiguous. Trimming shortened V by 4 bases and J by 3 bases, and 10 bases separated the two germline ends. Germline assignment: CDR1 SGHRS and CDR2 YFSETQ. The CDR3 length is 14 residues. The DNA of the CDR3 is TGCGCCAGCAGCCCCATACTCGACACCGGGGAGCTGTTTTTT. Protein product: CASSPILDTGELFF.

This clone was recorded once. The chain uses TRBV27 and TRBJ1-4, with D tentatively TRBD1 (5 bases). Germline V CDR1 and CDR2: MNHEY, SMNVEV (reference sequence). Trimming removed 5 bases from V and 8 bases from J, with 15 bases in between. CDR3 size: 14 residues. The CDR3 DNA sequence: TGTGCCAGCAGTCCGGGCAGGGTACGGGAAAAACTGTTTTTT. The encoded protein is CASSPGRVREKLFF.

The table lists this clone with a count of one. Written as DNA, the CDR3 is TGTGCCAGCAGTTCTCTCCGGACACCCTCTGAAGCTTTCTTT. The encoded protein is CASSSLRTPSEAFF. The chain recombines TRBV27 with TRBJ1-1; a possible D gene is TRBD1 (5 bases). The ends were cut back, 4 bases at V and 6 bases at J, with 15 bases in the middle. The CDR3 runs 14 residues. CDR1 is MNHEY and CDR2 is SMNVEV in the germline V gene (reference sequence).

The V gene is TRBV7-9, the J gene TRBJ1-1, with TRBD1 as a possible D gene (5 bases). The CDR3 sequence is 12 residues long. Trimming removed 5 bases from V and 5 bases from J, with 9 bases in between. Germline CDR1 reads SEHNR; CDR2 reads FQNEAQ (reference sequence). CDR3 protein: CASSPRDTEAFF. CDR3 coding DNA: TGTGCCAGCAGCCCCAGGGATACTGAAGCTTTCTTT. The whole variable domain, filled in from reference TRBV7-9 and TRBJ1-1, reads DTGVSQNPRHKITKRGQNVTFRCDPISEHNRLYWYRQTLGQGPEFLTYFQNEAQLEKSRLLSDRFSAERPKGSFSTLEIQRTEQGDSAMYLCASSPRDTEAFFGQGTRLTVV.

The gene calls are TRBV28 and TRBJ1-4; D remains unclear. This CDR3 is built from 15 residues. CDR1 and CDR2 (germline): MDHEN, SYDVKM. The ends were cut back, 3 bases at V and 0 bases at J, with 8 bases in the middle. CDR3 residues: CASSFDISTNEKLFF. DNA of the CDR3: TGTGCCAGCAGTTTCGACATATCAACTAATGAAAAACTGTTTTTT.

The chain is built from TRBV4-3 and TRBJ1-4; D is possibly TRBD1 (5 bases). Looked up from germline, CDR1 is LGHNA and CDR2 is YSLEER. Trimming removed 0 bases from V and 5 bases from J, with 16 bases in between. The CDR3 extends over 17 amino acids. CDR3 loop: CASSQEIGWAGNEKLFF. As DNA, the CDR3 is TGCGCCAGCAGCCAAGAGATAGGCTGGGCAGGGAATGAAAAACTGTTTTTT.

The rearrangement uses TRBV28 and TRBJ1-4; tentatively, D is TRBD1 (6 bases). Germline lookup yields CDR1 MDHEN and CDR2 SYDVKM. The CDR3 loop spans 14 amino acids. The V and J ends lost 5 bases and 7 bases respectively, with 14 bases between them. Here the CDR3 DNA reads TGTGCCAGCAGTCCCCCGGGGGGCGGTGAAAAACTGTTTTTT. It encodes CASSPPGGGEKLFF.

The chain carries TRBV5-1 and TRBJ2-5; 8 bases are shared with TRBD2. V lost 0 bases to trimming and J lost 4 bases; unmatched junction nucleotides: 5. This CDR3 has 15 residues. Germline V gene lookup returns CDR1 SGHRS and CDR2 YFSETQ. The CDR3 nucleotides read TGCGCCAGCAGCTTGGCCAATGCGGGGGGAGAGACCCAGTACTTC. Translated: CASSLANAGGETQYF.

CDR3 loop: CASSLGGRADTQYF. For the CDR3, the DNA is TGTGCCAGCAGCTTGGGCGGGAGAGCAGATACGCAGTATTTT. The chain joins TRBV27 to TRBJ2-3; TRBD2 agrees at 7 bases. The V and J ends lost 6 bases and 4 bases, in that order; junction bases with no gene match: 7. The CDR3 runs to 14 residues. Per germline, CDR1 MNHEY and CDR2 SMNVEV (reference sequence).

The chain carries TRBV14 and TRBJ2-5, with TRBD1 matching over 9 bases. The trim removed 0 bases at V and 9 bases at J, leaving 5 bases unmatched. Germline values: CDR1 SGHDN, CDR2 FVKESK. The CDR3 covers 14 residues. The CDR3 here is CASSQDWDREAQYF. The CDR3 DNA follows: TGTGCCAGCAGCCAAGATTGGGACAGGGAGGCCCAGTACTTC.

V is TRBV18 and J is TRBJ2-7, with TRBD1 matching over 8 bases. V shed 3 bases and J 6 bases; nucleotides not matched to a gene: 4. CDR1 is KGHSH and CDR2 is LQKENI in the germline V gene. The CDR3 extends over 13 amino acids. CDR3 loop: CASSPDREAEQYF. For the CDR3, the DNA is TGTGCCAGCTCACCGGACAGGGAAGCCGAGCAGTACTTC.

This clone was counted between two and nine times. The rearrangement uses TRBV4-1 and TRBJ2-7, with 8 bases identical to TRBD1. The V gene end was trimmed by 5 bases and the J gene end by 6 bases; junction bases not matched to a gene: 12. From germline, CDR1 is MGHRA and CDR2 YSYEKL. The CDR3 extends over 15 amino acids. The CDR3: CASSSSQGAVGEQYF. CDR3 nucleotide sequence: TGCGCCAGCAGCTCTTCCCAGGGGGCGGTGGGCGAGCAGTACTTC.

The rearrangement links TRBV24-1 to TRBJ1-1, with TRBD1 identical over 9 bases. CDR1 KGHDR and CDR2 SFDVKD come from the germline V gene. The CDR3 loop spans 14 amino acids. V shed 5 bases, J shed 5 bases, and the junction held 5 bases outside the gene matches. Here the CDR3 reads CATSGRTGDTEAFF. The CDR3, as DNA: TGTGCCACCAGTGGACGGACAGGGGATACTGAAGCTTTCTTT.

The chain carries TRBV18 and TRBJ1-5; D gene ambiguous. CDR3 length: 14 amino acids. Trimming took 3 bases from V and 4 from J, leaving 10 bases between them. The germline V gene encodes CDR1 KGHSH and CDR2 LQKENI. The CDR3 loop is CASSPLPGNQPQHF. CDR3 nucleotides: TGTGCCAGCTCACCCCTTCCGGGGAATCAGCCCCAGCATTTT.

This clone was recorded once. J is TRBJ2-5 and V is TRBV20-1, with D possibly matching TRBD1 (6 bases). V lost 3 bases to trimming and J lost 1 base, with 15 bases between them. Germline V gives CDR1 DFQATT, CDR2 SNEGSKA (reference sequence). This CDR3 is built from 15 residues. The CDR3 DNA follows: TGCAGTGCTAGTAAATTTGGGACAATCCAAGAGACCCAGTACTTC. Its protein is CSASKFGTIQETQYF.

V is TRBV6-5 and J is TRBJ1-1; 10 nucleotides match TRBD1. CDR1 is MNHEY, CDR2 SVGAGI, per germline. The V gene end was trimmed by 6 bases and the J gene end by 5 bases; junction bases not matched to a gene: 9. This CDR3 has 15 amino acids. CDR3 loop: CASSKPGQGITEAFF. In DNA, the CDR3 is TGTGCCAGCAGCAAACCGGGACAGGGGATAACTGAAGCTTTCTTT.

The chain couples TRBV5-1 to TRBJ1-5; TRBD1 is a possible D gene (5 bases). With 0 bases removed from V and 4 bases from J, the gap between germline ends came to 11 bases. CDR3 length equals 15 residues. The germline CDR1 and CDR2 sequences are SGHRS and YFSETQ. The CDR3 sequence is CASSLDPGGNQPQHF. CDR3 DNA sequence: TGCGCCAGCAGCTTGGATCCGGGGGGGAATCAGCCCCAGCATTTT.

This clone occurred once. V usage is TRBV27 and J usage is TRBJ1-3; the D gene is possibly TRBD1 (6 bases). The CDR3 length is 16 residues. Germline assignment: CDR1 MNHEY and CDR2 SMNVEV (reference sequence). Trimming shortened V by 5 bases and J by 4 bases, and 18 bases separated the two germline ends. The CDR3 region is CASSLTIGTSGNTIYF. For the CDR3, the DNA is TGTGCCAGCAGTCTCACGATCGGGACATCCGGAAACACCATATATTTT.

V is TRBV5-6 and J is TRBJ1-2, with D perhaps TRBD1 (5 bases). In germline, CDR1 is SGHDT, CDR2 YYEEEE. V lost 0 bases to trimming and J lost 3 bases, with 24 bases between them. The CDR3 loop spans 19 amino acids. This chain's CDR3 is CASSLEIYPGLSNDYGYTF. CDR3 nucleotides: TGTGCCAGCAGCTTGGAAATTTACCCGGGACTCTCGAACGACTATGGCTACACCTTC. The variable domain in full, with the rest retrieved from reference TRBV5-6 and TRBJ1-2, is DAGVTQSPTHLIKTRGQQVTLRCSPKSGHDTVSWYQQALGQGPQFIFQYYEEEERQRGNFPDRFSGHQFPNYSSELNVNALLLGDSALYLCASSLEIYPGLSNDYGYTFGSGTRLTVV.

The chain couples TRBV11-2 to TRBJ2-1; D possibly corresponds to TRBD2 (6 bases). CDR3 length: 17 amino acids. V was shortened by 1 base and J by 2 bases, with 15 bases between the two germline ends. Germline loops: CDR1 SGHAT, CDR2 FQNNGV. CDR3: CASSLGRGRWTYNEQFF. CDR3 coding DNA: TGTGCCAGCAGCTTAGGGCGGGGACGCTGGACCTACAATGAGCAGTTCTTC.

CDR3 sequence: CASSAGAGAAFF. In DNA form, the CDR3 reads TGCGCCAGCAGTGCGGGCGCGGGGGCAGCTTTCTTT. This chain links TRBV10-2 with TRBJ1-1, with TRBD1 as a possible D gene (6 bases). The CDR3 contains 12 residues. The germline gives CDR1 WSHSY, CDR2 SAAADI. V lost 4 bases and J lost 10, with 13 bases in between.

In the case of this clone: Distinct nucleotide sequences in the sample also encode this CDR3. The chain combines TRBV7-9 with TRBJ1-3; no reliable D call. Trimming removed 6 bases from V and 6 bases from J, with 6 bases in between. Germline CDR1 reads SEHNR; CDR2 reads FQNEAQ (reference sequence). CDR3 length equals 11 residues. The CDR3: CASSSSNTIYF. In DNA, the CDR3 is TGTGCCAGCAGTTCCTCAAACACCATATATTTT.

This chain connects TRBV4-3 to TRBJ1-1, with TRBD1 matching 7 bases. Germline lookup yields CDR1 LGHNA and CDR2 YSLEER. The CDR3 consists of 16 residues. Trimming took 1 base from V and 2 from J; bases not matched to a gene: 7. The CDR3 sequence is CASSQVGTVLNTEAFF. The DNA for the CDR3 is TGCGCCAGCAGCCAAGTAGGGACAGTCCTAAACACTGAAGCTTTCTTT.